These 10 T cell receptor beta chains came from one sample sequenced in a study of tumor and adjacent non-tumor tissue in lung cancer. RNA was extracted from bulk tissue without any cell sorting. More than 3 cm separated this lung sample from the edge of the tumor. The library came from three nested PCR rounds adapted from ARM-PCR protocols. MiXCR, run by TCRdb on the multiplex PCR reads, gives a single entry per CDR3 protein. The table includes around 50,000 distinct CDR3 sequences, around 59% detected once. Sequencing was done on a sample of distant non-tumor lung tissue. The receptors were sampled from a woman between 65 and 79 years old with non-small cell lung cancer.

Note on this clonotype: Sequence at one end of the junction differs from germline and may be a read error. The chain couples TRBV4-2 to TRBJ2-3; the D gene is possibly TRBD2 (6 bases). Germline lookup yields CDR1 LGHNA and CDR2 YNFKEQ. CDR3 length equals 18 residues. The CDR3 loop is CVSSQDVVGGTSTGTQYF. The CDR3 DNA is TGTGTCAGCAGCCAAGATGTGGTAGGAGGAACTAGCACAGGTACGCAGTATTTT.

As to this clonotype: The conserved phenylalanine or tryptophan normally closing the CDR3 is absent here, so this likely arose from a read error. Because the CDR3's place on the DNA is in doubt, the DNA is left out and the CDR3 is given as listed by TCRdb. This rearrangement joins TRBV4-1 to TRBJ1-6; the table assigns TRBD1, which was not confirmed against the DNA. Germline CDR1 MGHRA, CDR2 YSYEKL. From its first to its last residue, the CDR3 has 14 amino acids. The CDR3 loop reads CASSTPDEGSPLYL.

Details on this clonotype: At one end the junction does not follow the germline gene, possibly because of a read error. The chain carries TRBV6-1 and TRBJ2-7; D not certain. Germline V gives CDR1 MNHNS, CDR2 SASEGT. This CDR3 comprises 13 residues. The CDR3 nucleotides read TGTGCCAGCAGTGGCCGCCCCTTCTACGAGCAGCACTTC. It yields the protein CASSGRPFYEQHF.

There are many counts of this clonotype. The chain couples TRBV28 to TRBJ2-5; TRBD2 matches 8 bases. The CDR3 has 14 amino acids. V was clipped by 4 bases and J by 3 bases; unmatched bases: 4. CDR1 and CDR2 from the germline V gene are MDHEN and SYDVKM. The CDR3 spells CASSSLGLEETQYF. In DNA, the CDR3 is TGTGCCAGCAGTTCTCTGGGACTAGAAGAGACCCAGTACTTC.

The chain employs TRBV5-4 and TRBJ1-1, with D uncertain. The germline V gene encodes CDR1 SGHNT and CDR2 YYREEE (reference sequence). CDR3 length: 14 amino acids. Trimming stripped 4 bases from V and 4 bases from J, with 14 bases between. In nucleotides, the CDR3 is TGTGCCAGCAGCCCCTGGGTTCTGGCCACTGAAGCTTTCTTT. It encodes CASSPWVLATEAFF.

This clonotype was observed a few times. A much larger clone sits a single nucleotide away, making a read error possible. This chain links TRBV28 with TRBJ2-7; unclear D gene. Per germline, CDR1 MDHEN and CDR2 SYDVKM. This CDR3 contains 16 residues. The DNA of the CDR3 is TGTGCCAGCAGTTTCACCCTAGAAAAACTAACCTACGACCAGTACTTC. This sequence encodes CASSFTLEKLTYDQYF.

This clonotype was seen ten or more times. This chain joins TRBV7-9 and TRBJ2-7; D possibly corresponds to TRBD1 (6 bases). Germline V gene sequence: CDR1 SEHNR, CDR2 FQNEAQ (reference sequence). V lost 5 bases, J lost 5 bases, and 22 bases lay in between. This CDR3 is 16 amino acids long. Here the CDR3 reads CASSTMGLLGAHEQYF. In DNA, the CDR3 is TGTGCCAGCAGCACAATGGGGTTGCTGGGGGCCCACGAGCAGTACTTC.

About this clonotype: This could be a read error, since a much larger clone is one nucleotide away. V and J are TRBV20-1 and TRBJ2-3; 8 bases align to TRBD2. Unmatched junction bases numbered 8, after V lost 5 bases and J lost 7 bases. The CDR3 length is 13 residues. Germline assignment: CDR1 DFQATT and CDR2 SNEGSKA (reference sequence). The CDR3 spells CSALGIAGYTQYF. For the CDR3, the DNA is TGCAGTGCTCTGGGGATAGCGGGGTATACGCAGTATTTT.

This clonotype was counted a few times. A read error may produce the germline difference seen at one junction end. The CDR3 loop is CASSFQGSYNGQFF. The DNA of the CDR3 is TGTGCCAGCAGTTTCCAAGGCTCCTACAATGGGCAGTTCTTC. The chain recombines TRBV28 with TRBJ2-1; D gene uncertain. Germline CDR1 and CDR2: MDHEN and SYDVKM. CDR3 length: 14 amino acids.

About this clonotype itself: At one boundary the junction diverges from the germline segment, which might be a read error. V is TRBV29-1 and J is TRBJ2-7; 8 nucleotides align to TRBD2. The CDR3 contains 16 residues. Germline V CDR1 and CDR2: SQVTM, ANQGSEA. The CDR3 sequence is CNVDRQGTSGSYEQYF. The CDR3 region has the DNA TGCAACGTTGATCGTCAGGGGACCAGCGGGAGCTACGAGCAGTACTTC.